This T cell receptor (beta chain) was documented in a study of blood T cell repertoires in COVID-19. Across the study: The cDNA or gDNA used as material had been derived from T cells, B-cell-depleted T cells, or PBMCs.

Measured with immunoSEQ multiplex PCR; TCRdb has only the in-frame clones, and not every one. The data show 350,000 to 450,000 clones, roughly nine tenths seen once. Germline-derived CDR1 and CDR2 are LNHDA and SQIVND (reference sequence). The CDR3 is 14 amino acids. About this clone itself: An end of the junction does not agree with germline; a read error may underlie this.

Recovery among Cohort 3 donors was established by two negative PCRs, clearance, or symptom resolution. The origin of this receptor is a young man who had recovered from COVID-19. The chain is built from TRBV19 and TRBJ1-3, with D possibly matching TRBD1 (5 bases). The specimen was PBMCs or T cells enriched from blood (not recorded which). The CDR3 region has the DNA TGTGCCAGTAGACCCTCGGGGACTGGAAGCACCATATATTTT. Its translation is CASRPSGTGSTIYF.